These T cell receptor beta chains were read from a single sample in a study of blood T cell repertoires in COVID-19. Assay used: immunoSEQ multiplex PCR; TCRdb lists only in-frame clones, some missing. The data contain roughly 250,000 clones, roughly 88% of them seen just once; the ten biggest clones take up around 1%. Sequencing used peripheral blood. These receptors originate from a human donor with COVID-19, enrolled during active disease. The donor label of this sample is uncertain. Each CDR3 is given with its conserved first and last residue. A D gene is named only where the DNA matches it firmly. Size tells how often a clone was seen (once, few, many) or the class of an expanded clone, and some rows leave it out.

J gene	clone size	V gene	D gene	CDR3 protein	CDR3 DNA
TRBJ1-3	.	TRBV5-4	TRBD1	CASCDRDRRNTIYF	TGTGCCAGCTGCGACCGGGACAGGAGAAACACCATATATTTT
TRBJ1-5	.	TRBV5-6	.	CASSNGPNQPQHF	TGTGCCAGCAGCAACGGTCCCAATCAGCCCCAGCATTTT
TRBJ1-2	.	TRBV27	.	CASSSRTDSPYGYTF	TGTGCCAGCAGTTCCCGGACAGACTCCCCCTATGGCTACACCTTC
TRBJ1-3	.	TRBV29-1	.	CSVWQANSGNTIYF	TGCAGCGTATGGCAGGCCAACTCTGGAAACACCATATATTTT
TRBJ2-2	.	TRBV5-1	.	CASSLSANTGELFF	TGCGCCAGCAGCTTGTCAGCGAACACCGGGGAGCTGTTTTTT
TRBJ1-2	.	TRBV9	.	CASSVPPGLVTNYGYTF	TGTGCCAGCAGCGTTCCCCCTGGACTCGTAACTAACTATGGCTACACCTTC
TRBJ1-4	.	TRBV19	TRBD1	CASTAPGTAAEKLFF	TGTGCCAGTACCGCCCCGGGGACAGCCGCTGAAAAACTGTTTTTT
TRBJ2-2	.	TRBV3-1/TRBV3-2	.	CASSQTADGELFF	TGTGCCAGCAGCCAAACGGCGGACGGGGAGCTGTTTTTT
TRBJ2-2	.	TRBV19	.	CASSIRPDGAGELFF	TGTGCCAGTAGTATCCGACCAGACGGGGCCGGGGAGCTGTTTTTT
TRBJ1-1	.	TRBV19	TRBD1	CASSFWDRNTEAFF	TGTGCCAGTAGTTTTTGGGACAGGAACACTGAAGCTTTCTTT
TRBJ2-2	few	TRBV5-1	.	CASSLGGRNTGELFF	TGCGCCAGCAGCTTGGGCGGGCGGAACACCGGGGAGCTGTTTTTT
TRBJ1-2	.	TRBV28	TRBD1	CASSPHRTGKALDYGYTF	TGTGCCAGCAGTCCCCACCGGACAGGCAAAGCTCTAGACTATGGCTACACCTTC
TRBJ1-2	once	TRBV19	.	CASSITVRRDYGYTF	TGTGCCAGTAGTATTACTGTACGTCGCGACTATGGCTACACCTTC
TRBJ2-5	once	TRBV7-2	TRBD2	CASSFGSSSGSKETQYF	TGTGCCAGCAGCTTCGGCTCGTCTAGCGGGAGTAAAGAGACCCAGTACTTC
TRBJ1-3	.	TRBV2	.	CASTVGQGIGNTIYF	TGTGCCAGCACTGTAGGTCAGGGGATCGGAAACACCATATATTTT
TRBJ2-5	.	TRBV19	.	CASSTLGTSQETQYF	TGTGCCAGTAGTACGCTAGGGACAAGTCAAGAGACCCAGTACTTC
TRBJ1-5	.	TRBV11-2	.	CASSGGSGANQPQHF	TGTGCCAGCAGCGGGGGGTCAGGCGCGAATCAGCCCCAGCATTTT
TRBJ2-1	.	TRBV2	TRBD2	CASSERGTSGYAKQFF	TGTGCCAGCAGTGAACGGGGGACTAGCGGTTATGCAAAGCAGTTCTTC
TRBJ1-5	few	TRBV3-1/TRBV3-2	.	CASSPGGGQPQHF	TGTGCCAGCAGCCCGGGGGGGGGTCAGCCCCAGCATTTT
TRBJ1-2	.	TRBV7-8	.	CASSLVGSGVANYGYTF	TGTGCCAGCAGCTTAGTAGGAAGCGGGGTAGCTAACTATGGCTACACCTTC
TRBJ2-5	.	TRBV28	TRBD2	CSVSSSGAQETQYF	TGTAGTGTTTCGTCTAGCGGGGCCCAAGAGACCCAGTACTTC
TRBJ2-1	.	TRBV9	.	CASSVSQSSYNEQFF	TGTGCCAGCAGCGTTTCACAAAGCTCCTACAATGAGCAGTTCTTC
TRBJ2-7	.	TRBV6-5	TRBD2	CASSRGTSLEKQYF	TGTGCCAGCAGTAGAGGGACTAGCTTAGAAAAGCAGTACTTC
TRBJ1-6	.	TRBV3-1/TRBV3-2	.	CASRQGSSYNSPLHF	TGTGCCAGCAGACAAGGTAGCTCCTATAATTCACCCCTCCACTTT
TRBJ1-6	few	TRBV5-1	.	CASSLAVQANSPLHF	TGCGCCAGCAGCTTGGCCGTACAGGCGAATTCACCCCTCCACTTT
TRBJ2-1	.	TRBV27	TRBD2	CASSRGTSGDNEQFF	TGTGCCAGCAGTAGGGGGACTAGCGGTGACAATGAGCAGTTCTTC
TRBJ1-4	.	TRBV6-5	TRBD1	CASRGGQDNEKLFF	TGTGCCAGCAGGGGCGGACAGGATAATGAAAAACTGTTTTTT